Shown below are 23 T cell receptor beta chains from a single sample sequenced in a study of blood T cell repertoires in COVID-19. Data came from immunoSEQ multiplex PCR; TCRdb stores just in-frame clones and leaves some out. The sample includes about 130,000 clones, roughly 80% of them seen just once. The sequenced sample consisted of peripheral blood. Receptors were obtained from a woman aged 25 to 39 who had recovered from COVID-19.

This chain uses TRBV6-1 with TRBJ2-7; tentatively, D is TRBD1 (5 bases). Germline V gene data show CDR1 as MNHNS and CDR2 as SASEGT. The CDR3 is 12 amino acids. V lost 0 bases, J lost 7 bases, and 7 bases lay in between. CDR3 in DNA: TGTGCCAGCAGTGAAGCTACAGGTGAGCAGTACTTC. Amino acids: CASSEATGEQYF.

The gene calls are TRBV7-8 and TRBJ2-5; TRBD1 agrees at 7 bases. The junction had 6 bases not matched to a gene; V was cut back by 5 bases and J by 3 bases. The germline V gene has CDR1 SGHVS and CDR2 FQNEAQ. This CDR3 region has 14 residues. The CDR3 sequence is CASSNNDREETQYF. The CDR3 DNA reads as TGTGCCAGCAGCAATAATGACAGGGAAGAGACCCAGTACTTC.

This clone was seen a handful of times. The chain recombines TRBV12-3 or TRBV12-4 with TRBJ2-2, with D hard to call. V lost 8 bases and J lost 1, with 8 bases in between. There are 13 residues in the CDR3. CDR3 nucleotide sequence: TGTGCCAGCCGTTCAGGGAACACCGGGGAGCTGTTTTTT. This sequence encodes CASRSGNTGELFF.

V usage is TRBV29-1 and J usage is TRBJ1-5; 9 positions match TRBD1. V shed 7 bases, J shed 7 bases, and the junction held 5 bases outside the gene matches. CDR1 and CDR2 from the germline V gene are SQVTM and ANQGSEA. This CDR3 is built from 12 residues. The CDR3 bases are TGCAGCGCTACAGGGGGCGGACAGCCCCAGCATTTT. The encoded protein is CSATGGGQPQHF.

This rearrangement joins TRBV5-1 to TRBJ1-4, with 8 bases aligning to TRBD1. The junction had 18 bases not matched to a gene; V was cut back by 3 bases and J by 5 bases. The CDR3 length is 19 residues. Germline V lookup: CDR1 SGHRS, CDR2 YFSETQ. The CDR3 reads CASSSTMGTRTGWNEKLFF. The CDR3, as DNA: TGCGCCAGCAGCTCCACGATGGGGACGAGGACAGGGTGGAATGAAAAACTGTTTTTT.

Here the CDR3 DNA reads TGTGCCAGCACTAGACTGACAGGCTCCTACGAGCAGTACTTC. This encodes CASTRLTGSYEQYF. V usage is TRBV5-8 and J usage is TRBJ2-7; tentatively, D is TRBD1 (6 bases). V lost 6 bases, J lost 0 bases, and 13 bases lay in between. This CDR3 contains 14 residues. The germline gives CDR1 SGHTS, CDR2 YDEGEE.

This clone was seen a single time. The chain couples TRBV27 to TRBJ2-7; 7 bases are a match to TRBD1. Per the germline V gene, CDR1 is MNHEY and CDR2 is SMNVEV (reference sequence). The V and J ends lost 3 bases and 2 bases, in that order; junction bases with no gene match: 10. CDR3 length: 16 amino acids. CDR3: CASSFSDRLAPYEQYF. The CDR3 DNA reads TGTGCCAGCAGTTTTTCGGACAGGTTAGCGCCCTACGAGCAGTACTTC.

This chain uses TRBV12-5 with TRBJ2-7; perhaps TRBD2 as D (6 bases). In germline, CDR1 is LGHNT, CDR2 FRNRAP. The CDR3 runs to 14 residues. Trimming took 5 bases from V and 2 from J, leaving 13 bases between them. This chain's CDR3 is CASGGGLDTYEQYF. The CDR3 nucleotides are TGTGCTAGTGGTGGGGGACTGGATACCTACGAGCAGTACTTC. The variable domain in full, completed from reference TRBV12-5 and TRBJ2-7, reads DARVTQTPRHKVTEMGQEVTMRCQPILGHNTVFWYRQTMMQGLELLAYFRNRAPLDDSGMPKDRFSAEMPDATLATLKIQPSEPRDSAVYFCASGGGLDTYEQYFGPGTRLTVT.

The CDR3 DNA reads as TGTGCCAGCAGCCTTAGTAGGACAGGGGCCGACGAGCAGTACTTC. Its protein product is CASSLSRTGADEQYF. The chain employs TRBV2 and TRBJ2-7, with 9 bases fitting TRBD1. J was trimmed by 5 bases and V by 6 bases; bases with no gene match: 11. Germline loops: CDR1 SNHLY, CDR2 FYNNEI. CDR3 length: 15 amino acids.

The J gene is TRBJ1-2, the V gene TRBV2; possible D gene TRBD1, 6 bases. The V and J ends lost 3 bases and 4 bases respectively, with 15 bases between them. The length of the CDR3 is 15 residues. From germline, CDR1 is SNHLY and CDR2 FYNNEI. The CDR3, as DNA: TGTGCCAGCAGTGATTGGGGGGGCCAAGGCTATGGCTACACCTTC. It specifies CASSDWGGQGYGYTF.

This chain connects TRBV27 to TRBJ1-1; 7 bases line up with TRBD1. Unmatched junction bases numbered 7, after V lost 5 bases and J lost 4 bases. CDR1 MNHEY and CDR2 SMNVEV come from the germline V gene (reference sequence). The CDR3 has 14 amino acids. CDR3 loop: CASSLGQVGTEAFF. The CDR3 coding sequence is TGTGCCAGCAGTCTCGGACAGGTCGGCACTGAAGCTTTCTTT.

The chain employs TRBV5-1 and TRBJ2-5, with 9 bases aligning to TRBD1. The CDR3 extends over 15 amino acids. The germline CDR1 and CDR2 sequences are SGHRS and YFSETQ. After removal of 4 bases from V and 5 bases from J, the junction contained 9 bases not matched to a gene. The CDR3 sequence is CASSPGTGTGETQYF. DNA for the CDR3: TGCGCCAGCAGCCCCGGGACAGGGACCGGGGAGACCCAGTACTTC.

The chain is built from TRBV6-5 and TRBJ2-2, with 7 bases lining up with TRBD2. From germline, CDR1 is MNHEY and CDR2 SVGAGI. The CDR3 covers 15 residues. Trimming removed 11 bases from V and 2 bases from J; junction bases left unmatched: 11. The CDR3 loop reads CACMSGTANTGELFF. The CDR3 DNA follows: TGTGCCTGTATGAGCGGGACGGCAAACACCGGGGAGCTGTTTTTT.

This clone was seen a few times. The chain couples TRBV2 to TRBJ1-3; D gene uncertain. Trimming took 6 bases from V and 0 from J, leaving 12 bases between them. The CDR3 length is 15 residues. The germline CDR1 and CDR2 sequences are SNHLY and FYNNEI. This chain's CDR3 is CASSLDQISGNTIYF. As DNA, the CDR3 is TGTGCCAGCAGCCTCGATCAGATCTCTGGAAACACCATATATTTT.

Details on this clone: This specimen includes other DNA sequences encoding the same CDR3. The gene calls are TRBV5-1 and TRBJ2-3; a possible D gene is TRBD2 (6 bases). V was cut by 4 bases and J by 0 bases, with 12 bases left in between. Germline V gives CDR1 SGHRS, CDR2 YFSETQ. CDR3 length: 15 residues. The CDR3 region is CASSGSGGSTDTQYF. The CDR3 nucleotides are TGCGCCAGCAGCGGTAGCGGAGGGAGCACAGATACGCAGTATTTT.

The chain is built from TRBV11-2 and TRBJ2-2; 9 positions agree with TRBD1. Losses at the gene ends were 4 bases for V and 7 bases for J; bases not matched to a gene: 10. Germline CDR1 is SGHAT and CDR2 is FQNNGV. There are 16 residues in the CDR3. CDR3 residues: CASSSIGGQGVGELFF. CDR3 sequence (DNA): TGTGCCAGCAGCTCAATAGGGGGACAGGGTGTCGGGGAGCTGTTTTTT.

This chain links TRBV6-2 or TRBV6-3 with TRBJ2-2; 15 bases match TRBD2. This CDR3 is 19 amino acids long. Germline trimming cut 4 bases from V and 5 bases from J; bases unmatched to any gene: 11. Per the germline V gene, CDR1 is MNHEY and CDR2 is SVGEGT. CDR3 sequence (DNA): TGTGCCAGCAGTTCCACACGCGGACTAGCGGGAGGGTTGACCGGGGAGCTGTTTTTT. Translated, it gives CASSSTRGLAGGLTGELFF.

The chain employs TRBV5-1 and TRBJ1-1; TRBD1 aligns across 8 bases. Germline loops: CDR1 SGHRS, CDR2 YFSETQ. The CDR3 runs to 13 residues. After removal of 4 bases from V and 6 bases from J, the junction contained 5 bases not matched to a gene. CDR3 coding DNA: TGCGCCAGCAGCGGCGGACAGGGAGCTGAAGCTTTCTTT. This translates into CASSGGQGAEAFF.

The chain uses TRBV5-1 and TRBJ2-5, with D perhaps matching TRBD1 (5 bases). Germline V lookup: CDR1 SGHRS, CDR2 YFSETQ. The CDR3 covers 15 residues. V lost 2 bases and J 5 bases, leaving 16 bases between the germline ends. CDR3 region: CASSFEGAPWETQYF. DNA for the CDR3: TGCGCCAGCAGCTTCGAAGGGGCGCCCTGGGAGACCCAGTACTTC.

This sequence joins TRBV19 and TRBJ2-2; TRBD1 matches at 7 bases. The germline V gene encodes CDR1 LNHDA and CDR2 SQIVND (reference sequence). The CDR3 consists of 15 residues. CDR3 sequence reads: CATSYRGMNTGELFF. CDR3 coding DNA: TGTGCTACCTCCTACAGGGGAATGAACACCGGGGAGCTGTTTTTT. Looking up the rest from reference TRBV19 and TRBJ2-2 gives the full variable domain: DGGITQSPKYLFRKEGQNVTLSCEQNLNHDAMYWYRQDPGQGLRLIYYSQIVNDFQKGDIAEGYSVSREKKESFPLTVTSAQKNPTAFYLCATSYRGMNTGELFFGEGSRLTVL.

This chain connects TRBV5-4 to TRBJ1-6; D is ambiguous. Germline CDR1 reads SGHNT; CDR2 reads YYREEE (reference sequence). V was pared by 4 bases and J by 0 bases, with 11 bases between. This CDR3 has 16 amino acids. The CDR3, as DNA: TGTGCCAGCAGCGCAAATCCGGGCTCCTATAATTCACCCCTCCACTTT. This sequence encodes CASSANPGSYNSPLHF. The full variable domain, with the rest looked up from reference TRBV5-4 and TRBJ1-6, is ETGVTQSPTHLIKTRGQQVTLRCSSQSGHNTVSWYQQALGQGPQFIFQYYREEENGRGNFPPRFSGLQFPNYSSELNVNALELDDSALYLCASSANPGSYNSPLHFGNGTRLTVT.

This clone has just a few counts. V gene TRBV6-4 combines with J gene TRBJ1-1; D remains unclear. CDR3 length: 13 residues. With 7 bases removed from V and 4 bases from J, the gap between germline ends came to 13 bases. CDR1 MRHNA and CDR2 SNTAGT come from the germline V gene. The CDR3: CASTGSEGTEAFF. The CDR3 bases are TGTGCCAGCACGGGGTCAGAGGGCACTGAAGCTTTCTTT.

The CDR3 nucleotides are TGCGCCAGCAGCCAAGCTTTCCCCAATCTAGCGGGGGGCACAGATACGCAGTATTTT. Its protein is CASSQAFPNLAGGTDTQYF. The rearrangement links TRBV4-1 to TRBJ2-3; 10 nucleotides match TRBD2. V was pared by 1 base and J by 1 base, with 11 bases of the junction left unmatched. This CDR3 region has 19 residues. Germline-derived CDR1 and CDR2 are MGHRA and YSYEKL.